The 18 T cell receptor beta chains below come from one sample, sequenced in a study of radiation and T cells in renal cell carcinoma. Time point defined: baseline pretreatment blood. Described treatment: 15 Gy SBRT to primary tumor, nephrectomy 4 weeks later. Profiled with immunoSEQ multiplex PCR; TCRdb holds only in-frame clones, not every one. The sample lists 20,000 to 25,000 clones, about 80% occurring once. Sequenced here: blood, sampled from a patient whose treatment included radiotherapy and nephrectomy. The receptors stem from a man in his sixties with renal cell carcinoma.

The CDR3 coding sequence is TGCGCCAGCAGCTTGGTGGTGGTAAATTCACCCCTCCACTTT. Translated, it gives CASSLVVVNSPLHF. The rearrangement joins TRBV5-1 to TRBJ1-6; D is unclear. V lost 0 bases to trimming and J lost 7 bases, with 8 bases between them. Germline CDR1 is SGHRS and CDR2 is YFSETQ. This CDR3 has 14 residues. The full variable domain, in which reference TRBV5-1 and TRBJ1-6 provide the parts outside the CDR3, is KAGVTQTPRYLIKTRGQQVTLSCSPISGHRSVSWYQQTPGQGLQFLFEYFSETQRNKGNFPGRFSGRQFSNSRSEMNVSTLELGDSALYLCASSLVVVNSPLHFGNGTRLTVT.

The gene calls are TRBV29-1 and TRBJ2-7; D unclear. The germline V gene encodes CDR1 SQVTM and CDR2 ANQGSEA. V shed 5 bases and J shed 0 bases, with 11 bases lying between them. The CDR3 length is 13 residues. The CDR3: CSVKTARSYEQYF. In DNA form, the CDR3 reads TGCAGCGTTAAGACGGCGCGCTCCTACGAGCAGTACTTC.

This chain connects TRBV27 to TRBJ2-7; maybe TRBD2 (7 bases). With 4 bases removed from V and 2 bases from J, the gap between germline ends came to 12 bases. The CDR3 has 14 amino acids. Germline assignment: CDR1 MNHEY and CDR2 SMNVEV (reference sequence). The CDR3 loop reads CASSYLGGAYEQYF. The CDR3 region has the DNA TGTGCCAGCAGTTACCTAGGGGGGGCCTACGAGCAGTACTTC.

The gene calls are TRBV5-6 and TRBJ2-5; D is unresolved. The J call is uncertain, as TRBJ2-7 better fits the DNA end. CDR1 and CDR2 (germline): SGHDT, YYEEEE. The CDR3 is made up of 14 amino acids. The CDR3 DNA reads TGTGCCAGCAGCTTGTTCGGGCCAACCTACGAGCAGTACTTC. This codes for CASSLFGPTYEQYF.

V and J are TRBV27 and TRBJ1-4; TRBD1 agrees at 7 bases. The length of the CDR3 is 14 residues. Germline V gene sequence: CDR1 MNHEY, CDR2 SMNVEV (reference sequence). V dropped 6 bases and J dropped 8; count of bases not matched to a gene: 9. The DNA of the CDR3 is TGTGCCAGCAGACGGGACAGTGGGGGCGAAAAACTGTTTTTT. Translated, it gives CASRRDSGGEKLFF. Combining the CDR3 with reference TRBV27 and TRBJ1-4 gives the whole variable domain EAQVTQNPRYLITVTGKKLTVTCSQNMNHEYMSWYRQDPGLGLRQIYYSMNVEVTDKGDVPEGYKVSRKEKRNFPLILESPSPNQTSLYFCASRRDSGGEKLFFGSGTQLSVL.

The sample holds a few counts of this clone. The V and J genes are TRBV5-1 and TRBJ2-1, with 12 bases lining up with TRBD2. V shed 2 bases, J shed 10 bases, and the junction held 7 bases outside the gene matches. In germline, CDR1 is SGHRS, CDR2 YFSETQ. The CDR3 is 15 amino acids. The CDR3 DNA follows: TGCGCCAGCAGCTTAGGACTAGCGGGATCAGGCGAGCAGTTCTTC. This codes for CASSLGLAGSGEQFF.

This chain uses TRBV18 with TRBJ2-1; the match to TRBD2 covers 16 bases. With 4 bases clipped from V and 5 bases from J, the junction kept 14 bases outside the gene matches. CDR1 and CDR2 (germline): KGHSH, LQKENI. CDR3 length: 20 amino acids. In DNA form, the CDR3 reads TGTGCCAGCTCACTTTTGGCGCGTGGGACTAGCGGGAGGGTCGACAATGAGCAGTTCTTC. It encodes CASSLLARGTSGRVDNEQFF.

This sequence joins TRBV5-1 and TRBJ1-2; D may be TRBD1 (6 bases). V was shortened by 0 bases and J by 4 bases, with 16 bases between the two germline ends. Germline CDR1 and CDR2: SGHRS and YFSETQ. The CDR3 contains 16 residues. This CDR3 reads CASSLGGAGEGYGYTF. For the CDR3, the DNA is TGCGCCAGCAGCTTGGGAGGTGCAGGGGAAGGCTATGGCTACACCTTC.

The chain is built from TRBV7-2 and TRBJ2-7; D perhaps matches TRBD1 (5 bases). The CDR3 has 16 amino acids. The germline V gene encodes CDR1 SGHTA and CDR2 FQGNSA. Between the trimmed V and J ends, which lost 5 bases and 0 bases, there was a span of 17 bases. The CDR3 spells CASSTPPGQSSYEQYF. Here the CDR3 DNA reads TGTGCCAGCAGCACCCCCCCTGGACAAAGCTCCTACGAGCAGTACTTC.

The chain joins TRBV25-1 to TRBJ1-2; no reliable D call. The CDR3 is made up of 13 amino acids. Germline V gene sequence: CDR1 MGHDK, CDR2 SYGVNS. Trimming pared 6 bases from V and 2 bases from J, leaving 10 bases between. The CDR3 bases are TGTGCCAGCAGGTTCGGGGAGAACTATGGCTACACCTTC. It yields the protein CASRFGENYGYTF.

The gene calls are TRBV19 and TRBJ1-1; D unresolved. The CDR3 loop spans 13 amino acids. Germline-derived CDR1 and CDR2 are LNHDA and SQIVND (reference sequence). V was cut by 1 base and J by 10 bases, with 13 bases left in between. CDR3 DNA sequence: TGTGCCAGTAGTATAGCAGGAAGGCGAACAGCTTTCTTT. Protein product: CASSIAGRRTAFF.

CDR3 residues: CASSGGQYTEAFF. The DNA of the CDR3 is TGTGCCAGCAGCGGGGGACAGTACACTGAAGCTTTCTTT. The V and J genes are TRBV5-4 and TRBJ1-1; 7 bases fit TRBD1. This CDR3 comprises 13 residues. In germline, CDR1 is SGHNT, CDR2 YYREEE (reference sequence). The junction had 3 bases not matched to a gene; V was cut back by 4 bases and J by 3 bases. Based on the CDR3 plus reference TRBV5-4 and TRBJ1-1, the full variable domain is ETGVTQSPTHLIKTRGQQVTLRCSSQSGHNTVSWYQQALGQGPQFIFQYYREEENGRGNFPPRFSGLQFPNYSSELNVNALELDDSALYLCASSGGQYTEAFFGQGTRLTVV.

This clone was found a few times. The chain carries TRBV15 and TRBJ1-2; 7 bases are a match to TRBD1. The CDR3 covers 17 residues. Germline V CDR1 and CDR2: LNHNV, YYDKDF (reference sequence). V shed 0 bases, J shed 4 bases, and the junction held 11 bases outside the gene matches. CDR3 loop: CATSRDRSEGGGYGYTF. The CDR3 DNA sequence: TGTGCCACCAGCAGAGACAGGAGTGAAGGGGGCGGCTATGGCTACACCTTC.

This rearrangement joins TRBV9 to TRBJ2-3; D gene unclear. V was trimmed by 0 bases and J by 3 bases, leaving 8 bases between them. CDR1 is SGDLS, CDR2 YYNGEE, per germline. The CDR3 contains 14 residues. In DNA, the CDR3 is TGTGCCAGCAGCGTAGGACACGAGACAGATACGCAGTATTTT. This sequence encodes CASSVGHETDTQYF.

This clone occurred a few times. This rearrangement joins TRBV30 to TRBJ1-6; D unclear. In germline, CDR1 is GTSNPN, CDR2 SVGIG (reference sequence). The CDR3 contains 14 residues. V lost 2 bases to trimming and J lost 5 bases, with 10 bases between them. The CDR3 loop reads CAWSSDFNNSPLHF. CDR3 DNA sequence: TGTGCCTGGAGTTCTGACTTTAATAATTCACCCCTCCACTTT. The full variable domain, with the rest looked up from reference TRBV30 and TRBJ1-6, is SQTIHQWPATLVQPVGSPLSLECTVEGTSNPNLYWYRQAAGRGLQLLFYSVGIGQISSEVPQNLSASRPQDRQFILSSKKLLLSDSGFYLCAWSSDFNNSPLHFGNGTRLTVT.

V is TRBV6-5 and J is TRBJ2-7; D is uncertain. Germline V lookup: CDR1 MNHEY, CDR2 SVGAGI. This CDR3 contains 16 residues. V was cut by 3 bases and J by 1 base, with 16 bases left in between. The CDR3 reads CASSYFGSISSYEQYF. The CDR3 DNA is TGTGCCAGCAGTTATTTTGGGTCGATCAGTTCCTACGAGCAGTACTTC.

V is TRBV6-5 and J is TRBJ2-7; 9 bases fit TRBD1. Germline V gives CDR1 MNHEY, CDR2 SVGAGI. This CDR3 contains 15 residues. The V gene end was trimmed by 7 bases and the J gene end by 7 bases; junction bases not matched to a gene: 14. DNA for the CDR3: TGTGCCAGCAACACACTACAGGGGGCCTCTGCGGAGCAGTACTTC. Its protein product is CASNTLQGASAEQYF.

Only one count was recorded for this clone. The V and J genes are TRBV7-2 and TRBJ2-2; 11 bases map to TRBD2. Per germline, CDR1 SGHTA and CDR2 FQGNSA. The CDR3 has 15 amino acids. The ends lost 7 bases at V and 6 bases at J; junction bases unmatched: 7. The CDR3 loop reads CASKLGLAGSGELFF. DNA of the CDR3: TGTGCCAGCAAACTAGGACTAGCGGGCTCCGGGGAGCTGTTTTTT. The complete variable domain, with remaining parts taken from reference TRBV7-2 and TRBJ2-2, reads GAGVSQSPSNKVTEKGKDVELRCDPISGHTALYWYRQSLGQGLEFLIYFQGNSAPDKSGLPSDRFSAERTGGSVSTLTIQRTQQEDSAVYLCASKLGLAGSGELFFGEGSRLTVL.